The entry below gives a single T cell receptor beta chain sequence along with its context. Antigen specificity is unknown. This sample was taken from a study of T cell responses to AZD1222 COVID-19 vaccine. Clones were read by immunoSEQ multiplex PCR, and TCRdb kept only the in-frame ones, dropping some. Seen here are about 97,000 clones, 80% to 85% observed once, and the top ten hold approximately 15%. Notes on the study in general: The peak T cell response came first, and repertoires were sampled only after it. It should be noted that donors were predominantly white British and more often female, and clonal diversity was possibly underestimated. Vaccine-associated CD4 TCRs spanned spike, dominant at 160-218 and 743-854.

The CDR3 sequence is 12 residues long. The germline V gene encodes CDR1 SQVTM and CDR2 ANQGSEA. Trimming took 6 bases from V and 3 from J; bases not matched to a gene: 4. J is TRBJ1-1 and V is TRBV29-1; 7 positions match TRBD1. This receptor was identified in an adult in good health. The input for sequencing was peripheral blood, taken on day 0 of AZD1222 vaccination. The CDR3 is CSVGQFDTEAFF. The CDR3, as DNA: TGCAGCGTGGGACAGTTCGACACTGAAGCTTTCTTT. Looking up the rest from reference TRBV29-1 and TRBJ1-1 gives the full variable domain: SAVISQKPSRDICQRGTSLTIQCQVDSQVTMMFWYRQQPGQSLTLIATANQGSEATYESGFVIDKFPISRPNLTFSTLTVSNMSPEDSSIYLCSVGQFDTEAFFGQGTRLTVV.